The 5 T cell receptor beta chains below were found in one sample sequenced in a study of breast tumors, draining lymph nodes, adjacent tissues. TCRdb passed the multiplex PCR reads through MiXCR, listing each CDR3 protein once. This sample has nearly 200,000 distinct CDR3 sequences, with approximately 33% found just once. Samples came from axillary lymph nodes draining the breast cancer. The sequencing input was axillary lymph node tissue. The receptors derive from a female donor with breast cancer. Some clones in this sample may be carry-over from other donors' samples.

CDR3 nucleotides: TGTGCCAGCCAGAGGGGACTCGAAGCTTTCTTT. Translating it yields CASQRGLEAFF. The chain recombines TRBV6-2 or TRBV6-3 with TRBJ1-1; a possible D gene is TRBD1 (5 bases). V lost 8 bases, J lost 8 bases, and 12 bases lay in between. This CDR3 comprises 11 residues. Germline CDR1 MNHEY, CDR2 SVGEGT.

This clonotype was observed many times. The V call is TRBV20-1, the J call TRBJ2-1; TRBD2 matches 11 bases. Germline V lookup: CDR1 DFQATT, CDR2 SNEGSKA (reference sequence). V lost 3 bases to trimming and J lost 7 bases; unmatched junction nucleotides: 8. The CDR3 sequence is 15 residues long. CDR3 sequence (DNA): TGCAGTGCTAGCGCTGTAGCGGGAGGGCCGAATGAGCAGTTCTTC. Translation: CSASAVAGGPNEQFF.

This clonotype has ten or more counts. CDR3 sequence: CASSQDGVGNTIYF. The DNA of the CDR3 is TGCGCCAGCAGCCAAGATGGAGTAGGAAACACCATATATTTT. The rearrangement links TRBV4-1 to TRBJ1-3; D uncertain. This CDR3 spans 14 amino acids. Germline values: CDR1 MGHRA, CDR2 YSYEKL. Trimming removed 0 bases at V and 4 bases at J, with 7 bases between.

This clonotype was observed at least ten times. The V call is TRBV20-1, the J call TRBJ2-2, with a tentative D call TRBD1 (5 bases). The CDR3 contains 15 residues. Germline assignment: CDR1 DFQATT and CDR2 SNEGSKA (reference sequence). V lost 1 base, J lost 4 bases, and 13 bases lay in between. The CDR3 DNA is TGCAGTGCTAGAGGTGGCAGGGTCGGCACCGGGGAGCTGTTTTTT. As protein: CSARGGRVGTGELFF.

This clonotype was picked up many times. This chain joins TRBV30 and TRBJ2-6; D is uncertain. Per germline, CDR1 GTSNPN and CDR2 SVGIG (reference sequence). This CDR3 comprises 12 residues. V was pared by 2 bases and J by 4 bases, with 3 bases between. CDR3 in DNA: TGTGCCTGGAGTCCAGGGGCCAACGTCCTGACTTTC. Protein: CAWSPGANVLTF.